The 11 T cell receptor beta chains below all came from one sample that was sequenced in a study of blood T cells in healthy people across ages. PCR was performed a second time for about 7 to 11 cycles using a sample-barcoded 5' primer and a J-beta primer mix. TCRdb itself ran the 5' RACE reads through MiXCR, one entry per CDR3 protein. This table has approximately 800,000 distinct CDR3 sequences, roughly 24% appearing once. The sample also formed part of further work on T cells of mothers and their children.

Sequenced sample: blood. The receptors come from a boy between 10 and 17 years old in good health.

This clonotype occurred a few times. V usage is TRBV20-1 and J usage is TRBJ1-1, with 9 positions matching TRBD1. V gave up 4 bases and J gave up 5 bases; unmatched junction bases: 2. CDR1 DFQATT and CDR2 SNEGSKA come from the germline V gene (reference sequence). CDR3 length: 12 amino acids. In DNA form, the CDR3 reads TGCAGTGCTAACAGGGGGCGGACTGAAGCTTTCTTT. Translating it yields CSANRGRTEAFF.

V is TRBV12-5 and J is TRBJ1-1; D not resolved. CDR3 length: 14 amino acids. The V gene lost 6 bases and the J gene lost 0 bases, with 11 bases spanning the gap. Germline CDR1 LGHNT, CDR2 FRNRAP. For the CDR3, the DNA is TGTGCTAGTGGACGCGCCGGGATGAACACTGAAGCTTTCTTT. Its translation is CASGRAGMNTEAFF.

The V and J genes are TRBV28 and TRBJ1-6; 8 bases align to TRBD1. From germline, CDR1 is MDHEN and CDR2 SYDVKM. With V trimmed by 5 bases and J by 9 bases, 9 bases remained unmatched. The length of the CDR3 is 15 residues. This CDR3 reads CASSLPRGLGSPLHF. The CDR3, as DNA: TGTGCCAGCAGTCTACCCAGGGGGCTGGGTTCACCCCTCCACTTT.

This clonotype occurred a few times. The chain links TRBV12-3 or TRBV12-4 to TRBJ1-2; the match to TRBD1 covers 9 bases. The CDR3 has 15 amino acids. Germline trimming cut 3 bases from V and 4 bases from J; bases unmatched to any gene: 6. This chain's CDR3 is CASSFPGQGSYGYTF. The DNA for the CDR3 is TGTGCCAGCAGTTTTCCGGGACAGGGATCCTATGGCTACACCTTC.

This clonotype was seen more than once but under ten times. V is TRBV27 and J is TRBJ2-5, with TRBD1 matching over 10 bases. Trimming at V came to 5 bases and at J to 11 bases, leaving 11 bases not matched to a gene. Germline loops: CDR1 MNHEY, CDR2 SMNVEV (reference sequence). This CDR3 region has 14 residues. The CDR3 protein is CASSPWTGGGAQYF. The CDR3 coding sequence is TGTGCCAGCAGTCCCTGGACAGGGGGAGGCGCTCAGTACTTC.

The chain joins TRBV5-1 to TRBJ1-1; tentatively, D is TRBD1 (5 bases). CDR1 is SGHRS and CDR2 is YFSETQ in the germline V gene. Deletions cut 2 bases from V and 10 bases from J, with 15 bases between. This CDR3 has 13 amino acids. The CDR3 DNA is TGCGCCAGCAGCTTCAGGGAAGGGATAGGAGCTTTCTTT. Translation gives CASSFREGIGAFF.

This clonotype was seen only once. This chain uses TRBV12-3 or TRBV12-4 with TRBJ1-5; D perhaps matches TRBD1 (6 bases). The length of the CDR3 is 16 residues. Trimming shortened V by 5 bases and J by 2 bases, and 16 bases separated the two germline ends. The CDR3, as DNA: TGTGCCAGCAGTCTTTGGGGGGCGGGTGGCAATCAGCCCCAGCATTTT. Translation: CASSLWGAGGNQPQHF.

The chain links TRBV20-1 to TRBJ2-3, with TRBD2 identical over 11 bases. The V and J ends lost 1 base and 2 bases, in that order; junction bases with no gene match: 8. The CDR3 runs to 17 residues. Germline lookup yields CDR1 DFQATT and CDR2 SNEGSKA (reference sequence). CDR3 protein: CSARALLSGGDTDTQYF. The CDR3 bases are TGCAGTGCTAGAGCCCTCCTTAGCGGGGGGGACACAGATACGCAGTATTTT.

The rearrangement links TRBV12-3 or TRBV12-4 to TRBJ2-1; either TRBD1 or TRBD2 may supply D (6 bases each). Trimming took off 2 bases at V and 3 bases at J, with 32 bases between the two ends. The CDR3 is made up of 22 amino acids. CDR3: CASSLRARGLRIPPGRYNEQFF. CDR3 bases: TGTGCCAGCAGTTTAAGGGCCAGGGGACTCCGGATCCCTCCTGGACGCTACAATGAGCAGTTCTTC.

This chain links TRBV11-2 with TRBJ2-1; D ambiguous. This CDR3 is 15 amino acids long. Trimming cost V 1 base and J 0 bases, with 7 bases left between them. Germline V gene data show CDR1 as SGHAT and CDR2 as FQNNGV. CDR3 amino acids: CASSLVRRSYNEQFF. The CDR3 DNA sequence: TGTGCCAGCAGCTTAGTTCGACGCTCCTACAATGAGCAGTTCTTC.

Only a few counts were recorded for this clonotype. The V call is TRBV5-5, the J call TRBJ2-5, with D perhaps matching TRBD1 (6 bases). Germline V gene lookup returns CDR1 SGHKS and CDR2 YYEKEE (reference sequence). Deletions cut 4 bases from V and 4 bases from J, with 11 bases between. This CDR3 is built from 13 residues. CDR3 loop: CASSVEGGETQYF. The CDR3 region has the DNA TGTGCCAGCAGCGTGGAAGGGGGAGAGACCCAGTACTTC.